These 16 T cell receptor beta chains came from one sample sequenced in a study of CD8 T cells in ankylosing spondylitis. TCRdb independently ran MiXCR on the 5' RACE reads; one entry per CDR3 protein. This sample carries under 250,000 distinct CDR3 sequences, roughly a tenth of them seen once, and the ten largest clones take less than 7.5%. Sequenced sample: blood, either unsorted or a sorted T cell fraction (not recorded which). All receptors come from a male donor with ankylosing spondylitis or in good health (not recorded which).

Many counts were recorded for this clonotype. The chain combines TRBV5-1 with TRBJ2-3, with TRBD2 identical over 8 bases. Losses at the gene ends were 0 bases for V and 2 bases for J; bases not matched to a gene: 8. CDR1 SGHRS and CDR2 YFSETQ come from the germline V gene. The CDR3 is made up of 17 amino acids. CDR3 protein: CASSLVRLATDTDTQYF. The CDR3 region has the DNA TGCGCCAGCAGCTTGGTGCGACTAGCGACTGACACAGATACGCAGTATTTT.

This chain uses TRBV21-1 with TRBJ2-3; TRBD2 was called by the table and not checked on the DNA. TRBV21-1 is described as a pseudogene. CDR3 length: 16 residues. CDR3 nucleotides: TGTGCCAGCAGCAAATCGGAAACTAGTCCCACAGATACGCAGTATTTT. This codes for CASSKSETSPTDTQYF.

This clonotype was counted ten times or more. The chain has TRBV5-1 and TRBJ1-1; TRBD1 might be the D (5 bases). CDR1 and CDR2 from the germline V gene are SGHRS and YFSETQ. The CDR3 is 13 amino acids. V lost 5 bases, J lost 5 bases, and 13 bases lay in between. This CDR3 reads CASSSPGRTEAFF. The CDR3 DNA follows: TGCGCCAGCAGTTCCCCGGGGCGGACTGAAGCTTTCTTT.

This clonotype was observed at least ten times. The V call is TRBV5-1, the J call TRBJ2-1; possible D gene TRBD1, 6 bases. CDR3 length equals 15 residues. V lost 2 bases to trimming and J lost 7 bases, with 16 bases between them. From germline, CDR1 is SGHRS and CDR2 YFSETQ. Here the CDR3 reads CASSFQQGIVNEQFF. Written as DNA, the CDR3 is TGCGCCAGCAGCTTCCAGCAGGGGATTGTAAATGAGCAGTTCTTC.

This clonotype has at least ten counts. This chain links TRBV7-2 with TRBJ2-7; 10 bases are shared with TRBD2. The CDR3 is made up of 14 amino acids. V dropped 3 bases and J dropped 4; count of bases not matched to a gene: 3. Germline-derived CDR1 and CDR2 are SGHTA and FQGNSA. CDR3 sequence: CASSLSGRVYEQYF. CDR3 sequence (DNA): TGTGCCAGCAGCTTGAGCGGGAGGGTATACGAGCAGTACTTC.

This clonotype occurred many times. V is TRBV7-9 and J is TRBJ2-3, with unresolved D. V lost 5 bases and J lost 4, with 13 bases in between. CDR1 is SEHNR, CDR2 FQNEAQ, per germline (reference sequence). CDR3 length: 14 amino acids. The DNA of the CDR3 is TGTGCCAGCAGCCCTCCCAATAGGCCAGATACGCAGTATTTT. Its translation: CASSPPNRPDTQYF.

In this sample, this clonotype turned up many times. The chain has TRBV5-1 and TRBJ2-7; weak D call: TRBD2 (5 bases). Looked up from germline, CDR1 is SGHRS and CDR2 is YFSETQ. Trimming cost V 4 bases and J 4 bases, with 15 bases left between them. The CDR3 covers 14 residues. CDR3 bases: TGCGCCAGCAGCGCGGGCTCTACTGTATACGAGCAGTACTTC. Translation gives CASSAGSTVYEQYF.

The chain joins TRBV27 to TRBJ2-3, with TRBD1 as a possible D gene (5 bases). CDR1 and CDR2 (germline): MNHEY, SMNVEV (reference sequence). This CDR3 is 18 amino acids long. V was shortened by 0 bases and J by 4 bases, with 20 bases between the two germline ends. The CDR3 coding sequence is TGTGCCAGCAGTTTATCTAGGTTGGCGCAGGGTCAGTCAGATACGCAGTATTTT. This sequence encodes CASSLSRLAQGQSDTQYF.

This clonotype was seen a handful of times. The CDR3: CASSDETWEQYF. In DNA form, the CDR3 reads TGTGCCAGTAGTGATGAGACCTGGGAGCAGTACTTC. The chain employs TRBV19 and TRBJ2-7; unclear D gene. Germline loops: CDR1 LNHDA, CDR2 SQIVND (reference sequence). Deletions cut 5 bases from V and 7 bases from J, with 12 bases between. The CDR3 loop spans 12 amino acids.

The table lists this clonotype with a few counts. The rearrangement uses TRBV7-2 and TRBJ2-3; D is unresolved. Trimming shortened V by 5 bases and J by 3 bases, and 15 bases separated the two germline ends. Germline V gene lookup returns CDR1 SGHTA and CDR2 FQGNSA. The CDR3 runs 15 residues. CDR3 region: CASSAMSFGTDTQYF. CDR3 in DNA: TGTGCCAGCAGCGCTATGAGTTTCGGGACAGATACGCAGTATTTT.

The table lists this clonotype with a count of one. CDR3 loop: CSASRDIDYGYTF. The CDR3 coding sequence is TGCAGTGCTAGCCGGGACATCGACTATGGCTACACCTTC. This sequence joins TRBV20-1 and TRBJ1-2, with D perhaps TRBD1 (6 bases). In germline, CDR1 is DFQATT, CDR2 SNEGSKA (reference sequence). The CDR3 loop spans 13 amino acids. V lost 3 bases to trimming and J lost 3 bases, with 11 bases between them.

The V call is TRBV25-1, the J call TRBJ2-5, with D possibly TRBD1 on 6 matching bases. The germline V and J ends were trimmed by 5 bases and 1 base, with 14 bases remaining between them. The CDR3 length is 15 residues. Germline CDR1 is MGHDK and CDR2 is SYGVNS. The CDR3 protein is CASSKKWTVQETQYF. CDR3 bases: TGTGCCAGCAGTAAAAAGTGGACAGTCCAAGAGACCCAGTACTTC.

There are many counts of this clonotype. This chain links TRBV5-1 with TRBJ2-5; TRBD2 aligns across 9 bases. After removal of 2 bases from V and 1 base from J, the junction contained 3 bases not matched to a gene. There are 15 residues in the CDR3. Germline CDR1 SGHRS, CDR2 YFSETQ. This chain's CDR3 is CASSFSSGVQETQYF. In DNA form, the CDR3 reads TGCGCCAGCAGCTTCTCTAGCGGGGTCCAAGAGACCCAGTACTTC.

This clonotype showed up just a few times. CDR3 DNA sequence: TGCGCCAGCAGTGAGTCCGGCACAGGGGTCACTGAAGCTTTCTTT. Encoded protein: CASSESGTGVTEAFF. The gene calls are TRBV10-2 and TRBJ1-1; 7 nucleotides align to TRBD1. In germline, CDR1 is WSHSY, CDR2 SAAADI. This CDR3 is 15 amino acids long. Trimming at V came to 0 bases and at J to 4 bases, leaving 5 bases not matched to a gene.

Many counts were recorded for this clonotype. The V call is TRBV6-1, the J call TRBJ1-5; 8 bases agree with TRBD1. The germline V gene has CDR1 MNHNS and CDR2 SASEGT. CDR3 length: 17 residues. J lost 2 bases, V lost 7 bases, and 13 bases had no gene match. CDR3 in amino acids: CASTKPATGAGNQPQHF. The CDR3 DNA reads TGTGCCAGCACCAAACCAGCGACAGGGGCAGGCAATCAGCCCCAGCATTTT.

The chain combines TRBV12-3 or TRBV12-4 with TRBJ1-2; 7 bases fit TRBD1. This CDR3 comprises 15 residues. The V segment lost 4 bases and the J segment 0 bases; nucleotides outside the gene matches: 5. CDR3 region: CASSSQGQSNYGYTF. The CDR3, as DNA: TGTGCCAGCAGTTCGCAGGGACAGTCTAACTATGGCTACACCTTC.